A single sample gave rise to the 6 T cell receptor beta chains below, sequenced in a study of cytomegalovirus exposure and HLA in healthy donors (TCRdb year 2017). The method behind the library was the immunoSEQ multiplex PCR assay. TCRdb limited this immuneACCESS table to in-frame rearrangements with V and J called. A share of clones is missing; checked studies link under half to unresolved V genes, and the rest is unexplained. This sample gives over 120,000 clones in total; about 95% of them show up just once. 1.5% to 2% of the sample is taken by the ten largest. The sample was PBMCs. These receptors came from a man aged 18-30 years in good health and CMV-seropositive.

V is TRBV5-1 and J is TRBJ1-1, with 7 bases that match TRBD1. J gave up 1 base and V 4 bases, and 4 bases lay outside the gene matches. This CDR3 has 14 residues. Germline lookup yields CDR1 SGHRS and CDR2 YFSETQ. As DNA, the CDR3 is TGCGCCAGCAGCGGGGGACAGCCGAACACTGAAGCTTTCTTT. Protein: CASSGGQPNTEAFF. Supplemented by reference TRBV5-1 and TRBJ1-1, the full variable domain reads KAGVTQTPRYLIKTRGQQVTLSCSPISGHRSVSWYQQTPGQGLQFLFEYFSETQRNKGNFPGRFSGRQFSNSRSEMNVSTLELGDSALYLCASSGGQPNTEAFFGQGTRLTVV.

This chain connects TRBV6-1 to TRBJ2-3; D remains unclear. V dropped 0 bases and J dropped 4 bases, with 17 bases sitting between them. Germline V CDR1 and CDR2: MNHNS, SASEGT. This CDR3 has 17 residues. The CDR3 region has the DNA TGTGCCAGCAGTGAAGCCCCCGTGCCAGGTTATCCAGATACGCAGTATTTT. This sequence encodes CASSEAPVPGYPDTQYF.

This clone was seen just once. This rearrangement joins TRBV7-2 to TRBJ2-5; TRBD2 matches 8 bases. CDR3 length: 16 residues. The germline V gene has CDR1 SGHTA and CDR2 FQGNSA. V dropped 2 bases and J dropped 5; count of bases not matched to a gene: 10. CDR3 sequence (DNA): TGTGCCAGCAGCTTACGAGCGGGAGATCGTCCTGAGACCCAGTACTTC. Translating it yields CASSLRAGDRPETQYF.

This chain joins TRBV30 and TRBJ1-4; maybe TRBD1 (5 bases). Germline values: CDR1 GTSNPN, CDR2 SVGIG (reference sequence). The CDR3 spans 14 residues. Trimming stripped 1 base from V and 1 base from J, with 7 bases between. CDR3 DNA: TGTGCCTGGAGTGAGGGACTAACTAATGAAAAACTGTTTTTT. Its protein product is CAWSEGLTNEKLFF. Full variable domain (outside the CDR3, taken from reference TRBV30 and TRBJ1-4): SQTIHQWPATLVQPVGSPLSLECTVEGTSNPNLYWYRQAAGRGLQLLFYSVGIGQISSEVPQNLSASRPQDRQFILSSKKLLLSDSGFYLCAWSEGLTNEKLFFGSGTQLSVL.

V is TRBV5-1 and J is TRBJ2-1; D might be TRBD1 (7 bases). The CDR3 is 14 residues long. The germline V and J ends were trimmed by 4 bases and 6 bases, with 14 bases remaining between them. The germline V gene encodes CDR1 SGHRS and CDR2 YFSETQ. CDR3 in DNA: TGCGCCAGCAGCCCCGGGACAGCGGGCAATGAGCAGTTCTTC. Protein: CASSPGTAGNEQFF.

The V and J genes are TRBV15 and TRBJ2-7; 10 bases line up with TRBD2. The V and J ends lost 1 base and 3 bases, in that order; junction bases with no gene match: 6. Per germline, CDR1 LNHNV and CDR2 YYDKDF (reference sequence). The CDR3 covers 16 residues. The DNA of the CDR3 is TGTGCCACCAGCAGAGGGTCTAGCGGGAGTCTCTACGAGCAGTACTTC. It yields the protein CATSRGSSGSLYEQYF.